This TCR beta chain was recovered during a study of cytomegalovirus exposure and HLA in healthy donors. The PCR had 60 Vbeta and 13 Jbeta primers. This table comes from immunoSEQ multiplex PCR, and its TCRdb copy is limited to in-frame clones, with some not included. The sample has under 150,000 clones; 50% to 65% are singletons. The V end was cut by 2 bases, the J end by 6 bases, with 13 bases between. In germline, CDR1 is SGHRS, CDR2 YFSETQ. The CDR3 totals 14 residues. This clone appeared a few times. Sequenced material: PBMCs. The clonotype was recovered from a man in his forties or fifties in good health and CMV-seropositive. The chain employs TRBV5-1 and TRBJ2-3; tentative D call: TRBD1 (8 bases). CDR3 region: CASSLQGGADTQYF. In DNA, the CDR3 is TGCGCCAGCAGCTTACAGGGGGGGGCGGATACGCAGTATTTT. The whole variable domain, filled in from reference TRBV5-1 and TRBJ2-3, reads KAGVTQTPRYLIKTRGQQVTLSCSPISGHRSVSWYQQTPGQGLQFLFEYFSETQRNKGNFPGRFSGRQFSNSRSEMNVSTLELGDSALYLCASSLQGGADTQYFGPGTRLTVL.